Reported below is one T cell receptor (beta chain). This clone was detected once. There is no known antigen for this receptor. Per-base qualities were not stored, and no clone one base away is much larger. The record originates from a study of OX40 agonist ivuxolimab in advanced cancers. Study-level background: The costimulatory receptor OX40 (CD134) was targeted by ivuxolimab, a fully human IgG2 agonistic monoclonal antibody. Intravenous ivuxolimab was administered to patients every 2 weeks at six dose levels: 0.01, 0.1, 0.3, 1.5, 3 and 10 mg/kg. Among the roughly 50 dose-escalation patients, 19 had hepatocellular carcinoma, around 15 melanoma, 9 renal cell carcinoma and 9 head and neck cancer. Partial responses occurred in three dose-escalation patients: two with cutaneous melanoma and one with hepatocellular carcinoma. Peripheral TCRbeta sequencing was intended to test whether TCR sequence diversity was altered and clonal T-cell expansion was caused by ivuxolimab. In the dose-escalation cohort, 82.7% of patients were male, and the mean age was approximately 64 years, with a range of roughly 20 to 79. The monotherapy dose-escalation portion (N ≈ 50 patients) of the phase I ivuxolimab trial is reported in the paper. Prior anti-PD-1, anti-PD-L1 or anti-CTLA-4 therapy was permitted, and checkpoint inhibitors had been received by around 40% of dose-escalation patients. Overall study outcomes, separate from this receptor: Which antigens the clonally expanded peripheral T cells were specific for was not determined. On average, CD8+ T cells showed more expanded clones than CD4+ T cells after ivuxolimab. In partial responders in the 0.1-3.0 mg/kg groups, normalized peripheral clonal expansion was found to be among the lowest, especially among CD8+ T cells. Low levels of normalized T-cell clonal expansion were also shown by some nonresponding patients. At doses of 0.1 to 3.0 mg/kg, clonal expansion of both CD4+ and CD8+ T cells in blood was seen between baseline and week 6.

For sequencing of the TCRbeta CDR3 region, genomic DNA was extracted from the sorted cells. The immunoSEQ Assay was used to sequence the TCRbeta CDR3 regions. The table was pulled from immuneACCESS by TCRdb, which kept in-frame rearrangements only. Such tables lose some clones; where checked, under half of the loss comes from unresolved V genes, and the rest has no known cause. The sample records about 54,000 clones, 80% to 90% of which are singletons. The ten largest account for approximately 1.3% of the sample. The trial excluded patients who had a history of autoimmune disease or were on systemic immunosuppression. In every dose cohort, peripheral blood was drawn for TCR sequencing at baseline, cycle 4 day 1, and cycle 7 day 1. The samples were drawn from a first-in-human, open-label, multicenter phase I dose-escalation trial of ivuxolimab. Adults with locally advanced or metastatic melanoma, renal cell, hepatocellular, or head and neck squamous cell carcinoma were enrolled in the trial. Before TCR sequencing, CD4+ T cells and CD8+ T cells were sorted from peripheral blood as separate populations.

Compared with germline, V lacks 3 bases and J lacks 8 bases; bases without a gene match: 11. Including cysteine and phenylalanine, the CDR3 has 15 amino acids. The sequence is cut down to CDR3 DNA, 45 bases in frame from base 1. CDR1 and CDR2 are drawn from the germline V gene: SGDLS, YYNGEE. The clonotype comes from an adult with an advanced solid tumor such as melanoma, head and neck, liver or kidney cancer. This specimen consisted of CD4+ or CD8+ T cells sorted from blood, obtained in a trial of the OX40 agonist ivuxolimab. The rearrangement combines TRBV9 with TRBJ1-2, and 9 bases in between align with TRBD1. The bases read TGTGCCAGCAGCGCCACCGGGACAGGGAGGGGAGGCTACACCTTC. It translates to CASSATGTGRGGYTF. The full variable domain, with segments outside the CDR3 supplied by the reference TRBV9 and TRBJ1-2 proteins, appears as DSGVTQTPKHLITATGQRVTLRCSPRSGDLSVYWYQQSLDQGLQFLIQYYNGEERAKGNILERFSAQQFPDLHSELNLSSLELGDSALYFCASSATGTGRGGYTFGSGTRLTVV.